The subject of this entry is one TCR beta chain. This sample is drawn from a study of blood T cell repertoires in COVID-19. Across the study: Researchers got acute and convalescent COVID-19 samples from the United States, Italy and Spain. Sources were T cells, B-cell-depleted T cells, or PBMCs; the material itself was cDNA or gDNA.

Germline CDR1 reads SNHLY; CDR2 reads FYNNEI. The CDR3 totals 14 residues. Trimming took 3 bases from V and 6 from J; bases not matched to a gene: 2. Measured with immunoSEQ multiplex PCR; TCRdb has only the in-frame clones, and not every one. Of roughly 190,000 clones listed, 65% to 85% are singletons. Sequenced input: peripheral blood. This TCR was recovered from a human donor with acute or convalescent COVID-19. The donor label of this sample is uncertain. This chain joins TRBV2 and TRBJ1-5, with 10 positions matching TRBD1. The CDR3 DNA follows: TGTGCCAGCAGTGAGACAGGGGGCGGTCAGCCCCAGCATTTT. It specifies CASSETGGGQPQHF.